Listed below are T cell receptor beta chains from one sample, sequenced in a study of a mutant IDH1 vaccine in newly diagnosed glioma. These receptors' antigens are unknown. TCRdb's table, derived via immunoSEQ multiplex PCR, lists solely in-frame clones and lacks some. The table has 41,000 or so clones, about four fifths seen once. Source: PBMCs, taken from a glioma patient whose treatment included an IDH1 peptide vaccine. All receptors derive from a woman aged 40 to 50 with glioma. Some clones in this sample may be carry-over from other donors' samples. Each CDR3 is given with its conserved first and last residue. The D gene is left open where the match is weak. Part of the rows lack a size; the others show once, few, many or a class for expanded clones.

TGTGCCAGCAGCGCCGGGACAGGGAAAGAGACCCAGTACTTC	CASSAGTGKETQYF	.	TRBD1	TRBV9	TRBJ2-5
TGTGCCAGCAGTTACGGGGCGGTGGGAACTAATGAAAAACTGTTTTTT	CASSYGAVGTNEKLFF	.	.	TRBV6-5	TRBJ1-4
TGTGCCAGCAGTTCCTTGGAGGGGCGCAATCAGCCCCAGCATTTT	CASSSLEGRNQPQHF	.	.	TRBV11-2	TRBJ1-5
TGTGCCAGCCAGGGGGGGGGAAGGCAGAATGGCTACACCTTC	CASQGGGRQNGYTF	.	TRBD1	TRBV28	TRBJ1-2
TGTGCCAGCAGTTTATCGCCTACCGGGGAGCTGTTTTTT	CASSLSPTGELFF	.	.	TRBV27	TRBJ2-2
TGCGCCAGCAGCTTGCGGCAGGGAAGTCGCGAGCAGTACTTC	CASSLRQGSREQYF	.	.	TRBV5-1	TRBJ2-7
TGTGCCAGCAGTTTAGGGACAGGGCTAACTACGGCCCTCTACGAGCAGTACTTC	CASSLGTGLTTALYEQYF	.	TRBD1	TRBV28	TRBJ2-7
TGTGCCAGCAGCTTAGGGAGCGGGAGGTCCTACGAGCAGTACTTC	CASSLGSGRSYEQYF	few	TRBD2	TRBV7-2	TRBJ2-7
TGTGCCACCAGCAGGCGGTTCTGGACAGGGGACTCTGGAAACACCATATATTTT	CATSRRFWTGDSGNTIYF	.	TRBD1	TRBV15	TRBJ1-3
TGTGCCAGCAGCTTAGTTGGATCCGGGACAGCTTACTATGGCTACACCTTC	CASSLVGSGTAYYGYTF	.	TRBD1	TRBV7-9	TRBJ1-2
TGTGCCAGCAGCTTAAATCGTTACGAGCAGTACTTC	CASSLNRYEQYF	.	.	TRBV7-8	TRBJ2-7
TGCGCCAGCAGCCGCCCGGACAGGGCCCAAGAGACCCAGTACTTC	CASSRPDRAQETQYF	.	TRBD1	TRBV4-1	TRBJ2-5
TGTGCCAGCTACGGTCCCCGTTGGGCAGGGGACCACTACGAGCAGTACTTC	CASYGPRWAGDHYEQYF	.	.	TRBV2	TRBJ2-7
TGCGCCAGCAGCTTGGGGGGGGGCCCCTACAATGAGCAGTTCTTC	CASSLGGGPYNEQFF	.	.	TRBV5-1	TRBJ2-1
TGCGCCAGCAGTGAGATAGAGACCCCGACAGATACGCAGTATTTT	CASSEIETPTDTQYF	.	.	TRBV10-1	TRBJ2-3
TGTGCCAGCAGCCAGGACACAGGAAACACTGAAGCTTTCTTT	CASSQDTGNTEAFF	.	.	TRBV4-2	TRBJ1-1
TGTGCCAGCAGACGGACGGCTTCGCCCTACACCTTC	CASRRTASPYTF	.	.	TRBV2	TRBJ1-2
TGTGCCAGCAGCAGGGGGGGCCTCACAGATACGCAGTATTTT	CASSRGGLTDTQYF	.	.	TRBV6-5	TRBJ2-3
TGTGCCAGCAGTTTCTACAGGCTGAATTCACCCCTCCACTTT	CASSFYRLNSPLHF	.	.	TRBV27	TRBJ1-6
TGTGCCAGCAGCACAGGGGGGGCGGTTGAAGCTTTCTTT	CASSTGGAVEAFF	.	TRBD1	TRBV6-5	TRBJ1-1
TGCGCCAGCAGCCGACGGGACTCCATCGGAGAGACCCAGTACTTC	CASSRRDSIGETQYF	.	.	TRBV4-1	TRBJ2-5
TGTGCCAGTAGCAGCGGGGCACAAGCTTTCTTT	CASSSGAQAFF	.	.	TRBV19	TRBJ1-1
TGTGCCAGCAGCTTGGCCACGACGTTTAATTCACCCCTCCACTTT	CASSLATTFNSPLHF	.	.	TRBV5-6	TRBJ1-6
TGTGCCAGTAGTACGATTAACTATGGCTACACCTTC	CASSTINYGYTF	.	.	TRBV19	TRBJ1-2
TGTGCCAGTAGTATCACCGGGATGAACACTGAAGCTTTCTTT	CASSITGMNTEAFF	.	.	TRBV19	TRBJ1-1
TGTGCCAGTAGTTTTGCGGGAGGGGCAGATACGCAGTATTTT	CASSFAGGADTQYF	.	TRBD2	TRBV19	TRBJ2-3
TGTGCCAGCAGTCCCCGACAGCCTAATTCACCCCTCCACTTT	CASSPRQPNSPLHF	.	.	TRBV2	TRBJ1-6
TGCGCCAGCAGCCAGACGGGCACCTTC	CASSQTGTF	.	.	TRBV4-3	TRBJ1-2
TGCAGTGCTAGTGGTGAAAAACTGTTTTTT	CSASGEKLFF	.	.	TRBV20-1	TRBJ1-4